Presented here are 26 T cell receptor beta chains from one specimen sequenced in a study of blood T cell repertoires in COVID-19. Data came from immunoSEQ multiplex PCR; TCRdb stores just in-frame clones and leaves some out. The sample has a few hundred thousand clones, around 83% seen once; the top ten hold about 1.2%. The sequenced sample consisted of peripheral blood. These receptors came from a woman in her fifties or sixties with acute or convalescent COVID-19.

This chain uses TRBV7-2 with TRBJ2-7; tentatively, D is TRBD2 (6 bases). Germline V gene data show CDR1 as SGHTA and CDR2 as FQGNSA. V lost 5 bases and J 0 bases, leaving 17 bases between the germline ends. The CDR3 spans 16 residues. The CDR3 sequence: CASSPDLLASSYEQYF. CDR3 in DNA: TGTGCCAGCAGCCCCGATCTCCTAGCGAGCTCCTACGAGCAGTACTTC.

This chain links TRBV6-5 with TRBJ1-1; D might be TRBD1 (6 bases). The CDR3 totals 14 residues. Germline V gene lookup returns CDR1 MNHEY and CDR2 SVGAGI. Trimming left V 7 bases short and J 5 bases short, with 17 bases between. DNA for the CDR3: TGTGCCAGCAAGCAGGGGCTATATCGAACTGAAGCTTTCTTT. Translated: CASKQGLYRTEAFF.

V usage is TRBV2 and J usage is TRBJ2-1; TRBD2 aligns across 12 bases. The CDR3 length is 15 residues. V trimming: 4 bases; J trimming: 2 bases; junction bases outside the gene matches: 0. Germline-derived CDR1 and CDR2 are SNHLY and FYNNEI. DNA for the CDR3: TGTGCCAGCAGTGGACTAGCGGGAGCCTACAATGAGCAGTTCTTC. It codes for CASSGLAGAYNEQFF.

The chain links TRBV5-5 to TRBJ2-3; 12 bases agree with TRBD2. Germline-derived CDR1 and CDR2 are SGHKS and YYEKEE (reference sequence). The CDR3 runs 15 residues. Trimming removed 7 bases from V and 2 bases from J; junction bases left unmatched: 5. The CDR3 DNA sequence: TGTGCCAGCGGCCGACTAGCGGGGGTCACAGATACGCAGTATTTT. This encodes CASGRLAGVTDTQYF.

This clone was observed a handful of times. The V gene is TRBV7-2, the J gene TRBJ1-1; 8 bases are shared with TRBD1. In germline, CDR1 is SGHTA, CDR2 FQGNSA. J gave up 4 bases and V 6 bases, and 4 bases lay outside the gene matches. The CDR3 covers 13 residues. In nucleotides, the CDR3 is TGTGCCAGCAGTCTCCAGGGGGCCACTGAAGCTTTCTTT. Amino acids: CASSLQGATEAFF. Together with reference TRBV7-2 and TRBJ1-1, the CDR3 gives the full variable domain: GAGVSQSPSNKVTEKGKDVELRCDPISGHTALYWYRQSLGQGLEFLIYFQGNSAPDKSGLPSDRFSAERTGGSVSTLTIQRTQQEDSAVYLCASSLQGATEAFFGQGTRLTVV.

The rearrangement joins TRBV7-9 to TRBJ2-7; the D gene is possibly TRBD1 (6 bases). Trimming left V 4 bases short and J 3 bases short, with 10 bases between. The V gene's germline CDR1 is SEHNR and CDR2 FQNEAQ (reference sequence). The CDR3 covers 13 residues. In DNA form, the CDR3 reads TGTGCCAGCAGCTCCGGGACAAGCTACGAGCAGTACGTC. Amino acids: CASSSGTSYEQYV.

The chain employs TRBV5-8 and TRBJ1-1, with a tentative D call TRBD1 (5 bases). The CDR3 has 14 residues. Trimming pared 4 bases from V and 0 bases from J, leaving 10 bases between. Germline V gene data show CDR1 as SGHTS and CDR2 as YDEGEE. CDR3 loop: CASSRYRMNTEAFF. The CDR3, as DNA: TGTGCCAGCAGCCGATACAGGATGAACACTGAAGCTTTCTTT. The entire variable domain, with the rest obtained from reference TRBV5-8 and TRBJ1-1, is as follows: EAGVTQSPTHLIKTRGQQATLRCSPISGHTSVYWYQQALGLGLQFLLWYDEGEERNRGNFPPRFSGRQFPNYSSELNVNALELEDSALYLCASSRYRMNTEAFFGQGTRLTVV.

The chain is built from TRBV30 and TRBJ1-4; 7 bases map to TRBD1. V lost 0 bases and J lost 0; bases outside the gene matches: 7. CDR3 size: 17 residues. Germline V gives CDR1 GTSNPN, CDR2 SVGIG (reference sequence). In DNA, the CDR3 is TGTGCCTGGAGTGTATGGGACAGTAAAGCAACTAATGAAAAACTGTTTTTT. This translates into CAWSVWDSKATNEKLFF. Full variable domain (remainder filled in from reference TRBV30 and TRBJ1-4): SQTIHQWPATLVQPVGSPLSLECTVEGTSNPNLYWYRQAAGRGLQLLFYSVGIGQISSEVPQNLSASRPQDRQFILSSKKLLLSDSGFYLCAWSVWDSKATNEKLFFGSGTQLSVL.

Written as DNA, the CDR3 is TGTGCCAGCAGCTTGGGGGGGAGACGTCTTAACTATGGCTACACCTTC. Amino acids: CASSLGGRRLNYGYTF. V gene TRBV7-9 combines with J gene TRBJ1-2, with D possibly being TRBD1 (5 bases). Deletions cut 3 bases from V and 1 base from J, with 15 bases between. Per germline, CDR1 SEHNR and CDR2 FQNEAQ (reference sequence). The CDR3 spans 16 residues. The whole variable domain, filled in from reference TRBV7-9 and TRBJ1-2, reads DTGVSQNPRHKITKRGQNVTFRCDPISEHNRLYWYRQTLGQGPEFLTYFQNEAQLEKSRLLSDRFSAERPKGSFSTLEIQRTEQGDSAMYLCASSLGGRRLNYGYTFGSGTRLTVV.

The chain links TRBV3-1 (or the pseudogene TRBV3-2) to TRBJ2-2; D uncertain. CDR1 LGHDT and CDR2 YNNKEL come from the germline V gene (reference sequence). The CDR3 is 13 residues long. V dropped 4 bases and J dropped 7 bases, with 10 bases sitting between them. The CDR3 reads CASSPLRVGELFF. The CDR3 nucleotides read TGTGCCAGCAGCCCTCTACGGGTCGGGGAGCTGTTTTTT.

This chain connects TRBV15 to TRBJ1-4; perhaps TRBD1 as D (6 bases). There are 16 residues in the CDR3. Germline V gene data show CDR1 as LNHNV and CDR2 as YYDKDF (reference sequence). V was clipped by 3 bases and J by 8 bases, with 19 bases between them. In DNA form, the CDR3 reads TGTGCCACCAGCAGGGATCGGACAGAGAGAGAGGAAAAACTGTTTTTT. Translating gives CATSRDRTEREEKLFF.

This chain links TRBV5-6 with TRBJ2-5; D is unresolved. Trimming removed 0 bases from V and 3 bases from J, with 12 bases in between. The CDR3 has 15 amino acids. The germline gives CDR1 SGHDT, CDR2 YYEEEE. CDR3 protein: CASSLAAGLKETQYF. In DNA form, the CDR3 reads TGTGCCAGCAGCTTGGCGGCTGGGCTAAAAGAGACCCAGTACTTC.

The CDR3 nucleotides are TGTGCCAGTAGTATCACTAGCGGGCAAGAGACCCAGTACTTC. This sequence encodes CASSITSGQETQYF. This sequence joins TRBV19 and TRBJ2-5; TRBD2 matches at 9 bases. The V gene end was trimmed by 3 bases and the J gene end by 2 bases; junction bases not matched to a gene: 1. Germline CDR1 reads LNHDA; CDR2 reads SQIVND (reference sequence). This CDR3 has 14 amino acids. Looking up the rest from reference TRBV19 and TRBJ2-5 gives the full variable domain: DGGITQSPKYLFRKEGQNVTLSCEQNLNHDAMYWYRQDPGQGLRLIYYSQIVNDFQKGDIAEGYSVSREKKESFPLTVTSAQKNPTAFYLCASSITSGQETQYFGPGTRLLVL.

The chain has TRBV6-6 and TRBJ2-7, with 9 positions matching TRBD1. The CDR3 length is 13 residues. V lost 5 bases and J lost 6; bases outside the gene matches: 5. From germline, CDR1 is MNHNY and CDR2 SVGAGI (reference sequence). The CDR3 loop reads CASSRGTGTEQYV. Here the CDR3 DNA reads TGTGCCAGCAGTCGCGGGACAGGGACCGAGCAGTACGTC.

This chain connects TRBV21-1 to TRBJ2-7; TRBD2 was called by the table and not checked on the DNA. TRBV21-1 is termed a pseudogene. This CDR3 contains 14 residues. CDR3 residues: CASSKRVGVDEQYV. The DNA of the CDR3 is TGTGCCAGCAGCAAAAGGGTCGGGGTGGACGAGCAGTACGTC.

The genes are TRBV5-1 and TRBJ2-2; no reliable D call. CDR3 length: 15 residues. The ends were cut back, 0 bases at V and 2 bases at J, with 8 bases in the middle. Germline V gives CDR1 SGHRS, CDR2 YFSETQ. The CDR3, as DNA: TGCGCCAGCAGCTTGGCGCACAGCAACACCGGGGAGCTGTTTTTT. Encoded protein: CASSLAHSNTGELFF.

The chain uses TRBV10-1 and TRBJ2-3, with 10 bases lining up with TRBD1. This CDR3 comprises 15 residues. V lost 7 bases and J lost 2; bases outside the gene matches: 6. Germline V lookup: CDR1 WNHNN, CDR2 SYGVQD (reference sequence). The CDR3 is CASNPGTGATDTQYF. Written as DNA, the CDR3 is TGCGCCAGCAACCCCGGGACAGGGGCCACAGATACGCAGTATTTT.

In this sample, this clone turned up once. V and J are TRBV11-2 and TRBJ2-1, with D uncertain. V shed 3 bases and J shed 0 bases, with 12 bases lying between them. The CDR3 has 16 amino acids. Germline CDR1 and CDR2: SGHAT and FQNNGV. CDR3: CASSLRLDSSYNEQFF. Here the CDR3 DNA reads TGTGCCAGCAGCTTGCGACTGGATAGCTCCTACAATGAGCAGTTCTTC.

The V and J genes are TRBV9 and TRBJ2-7, with 14 bases that match TRBD2. V lost 3 bases to trimming and J lost 7 bases; unmatched junction nucleotides: 3. Germline CDR1 is SGDLS and CDR2 is YYNGEE. The CDR3 is made up of 14 amino acids. In nucleotides, the CDR3 is TGTGCCAGCAGCGCAGGACTAGCGGGAGGTGAGCAGTACTTC. Translating gives CASSAGLAGGEQYF.

J is TRBJ2-3 and V is TRBV7-2; D is ambiguous. The germline V gene has CDR1 SGHTA and CDR2 FQGNSA. There are 13 residues in the CDR3. V was trimmed by 2 bases and J by 5 bases, leaving 8 bases between them. The CDR3 region is CASSLLSLDTQYF. The CDR3 region has the DNA TGTGCCAGCAGCTTATTGTCACTAGATACGCAGTATTTT.

The chain is built from TRBV5-1 and TRBJ2-2, with TRBD1 identical over 8 bases. V was pared by 3 bases and J by 3 bases, with 4 bases of the junction left unmatched. The CDR3 is 15 amino acids. Germline CDR1 reads SGHRS; CDR2 reads YFSETQ. The CDR3 bases are TGCGCCAGCAGCTGGGCAGGGGGCGACACCGGGGAGCTGTTTTTT. Encoded protein: CASSWAGGDTGELFF. Combining the CDR3 with reference TRBV5-1 and TRBJ2-2 gives the whole variable domain KAGVTQTPRYLIKTRGQQVTLSCSPISGHRSVSWYQQTPGQGLQFLFEYFSETQRNKGNFPGRFSGRQFSNSRSEMNVSTLELGDSALYLCASSWAGGDTGELFFGEGSRLTVL.

The chain employs TRBV5-5 and TRBJ2-4; perhaps TRBD2 as D (5 bases). The CDR3 totals 14 residues. Trimming cost V 2 bases and J 8 bases, with 14 bases left between them. Looked up from germline, CDR1 is SGHKS and CDR2 is YYEKEE (reference sequence). The CDR3 coding sequence is TGTGCCAGCAGCTTCGGGAATCTCGGGGACATTCAGTACTTC. This sequence encodes CASSFGNLGDIQYF.

The chain uses TRBV29-1 and TRBJ2-3; 7 bases map to TRBD1. CDR1 is SQVTM, CDR2 ANQGSEA, per germline. Germline trimming cut 6 bases from V and 6 bases from J; bases unmatched to any gene: 12. The length of the CDR3 is 14 residues. CDR3 in DNA: TGCAGCGTAGAGGTTGGGACAGAAGGGGATACGCAGTATTTT. This sequence encodes CSVEVGTEGDTQYF.

The CDR3 loop is CASSQGRETQYF. The CDR3 bases are TGTGCCAGCAGCCAAGGCAGGGAGACCCAGTACTTC. The chain couples TRBV14 to TRBJ2-5; D unresolved. Between the trimmed V and J ends, which lost 1 base and 5 bases, there was a span of 5 bases. The germline CDR1 and CDR2 sequences are SGHDN and FVKESK. The CDR3 has 12 residues.

V gene TRBV7-9 combines with J gene TRBJ2-3; TRBD1 matches at 9 bases. CDR1 is SEHNR and CDR2 is FQNEAQ in the germline V gene (reference sequence). This CDR3 comprises 15 residues. V lost 3 bases, J lost 5 bases, and 6 bases stayed unmatched. The CDR3 DNA reads TGTGCCAGCAGCTTCGGACAGGGGCAGATAGATACGCAGTATTTT. Translation gives CASSFGQGQIDTQYF.

This clone appeared a few times. At the DNA level, this CDR3 is encoded by other sequences in the same sample as well. V and J are TRBV30 and TRBJ1-4; TRBD1 aligns across 7 bases. V lost 1 base to trimming and J lost 7 bases; unmatched junction nucleotides: 6. The CDR3 has 14 amino acids. In germline, CDR1 is GTSNPN, CDR2 SVGIG (reference sequence). The CDR3: CAWSEGTEGEKLFF. In nucleotides, the CDR3 is TGTGCCTGGAGTGAGGGGACAGAGGGTGAAAAACTGTTTTTT.